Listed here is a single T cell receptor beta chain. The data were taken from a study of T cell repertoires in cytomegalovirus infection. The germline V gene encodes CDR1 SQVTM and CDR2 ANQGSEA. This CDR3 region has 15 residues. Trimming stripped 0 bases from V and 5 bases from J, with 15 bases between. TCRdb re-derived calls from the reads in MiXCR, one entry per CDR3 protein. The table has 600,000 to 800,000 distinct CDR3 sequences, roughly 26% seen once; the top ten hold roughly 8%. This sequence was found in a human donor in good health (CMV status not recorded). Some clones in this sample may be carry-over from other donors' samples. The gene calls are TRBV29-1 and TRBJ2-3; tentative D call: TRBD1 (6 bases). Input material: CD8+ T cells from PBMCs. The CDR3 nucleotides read TGCAGCGTTGAAGATCCCTCGGACAGCCAAGATACGCAGTATTTT. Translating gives CSVEDPSDSQDTQYF.